This T cell receptor (beta chain) was identified in a study of identical twins. Template switching introduced a universal primer site, and the cDNA bore unique molecular identifiers. Each CDR3 protein gets one entry after TCRdb re-called the 5' RACE reads with MiXCR. The sample carries 460,000 or so distinct CDR3 sequences, around 14% recorded once. CDR3 size: 14 residues. V dropped 3 bases and J dropped 2; count of bases not matched to a gene: 7. Germline CDR1 reads DFQATT; CDR2 reads SNEGSKA (reference sequence). Concerning this clonotype itself: Antigen specificity is unknown.

Overall study results and limits: Beta clonotypes that were abundant in cord blood contained fewer insertions, a pattern absent from memory repertoires.

These data also formed part of another study, on yellow fever vaccine responses in identical twins.

This receptor was taken from a woman aged 18-29 years in good health. The sample taken for sequencing was CD4+ T cells sorted from blood. The chain is built from TRBV20-1 and TRBJ2-7, with 7 bases aligning to TRBD1. CDR3 bases: TGCAGTGCTAGGGTCCGGACAGGAACCTACGAGCAGTACTTC. Amino acids: CSARVRTGTYEQYF.